This entry features one TCR beta chain sequence. Its antigen remains unidentified. No base qualities exist here, and no much larger clone lies one base off it. TCRbeta CDR3 regions were amplified from genomic DNA using the immunoSEQ Assay, a bias-controlled multiplex PCR. In the authors' own workflow: The number of nucleated cells in each sample was estimated from the amplification of reference gene primers within the assay. To quantify the absolute abundance of each unique TCRbeta CDR3 rearrangement, sequence reads were collapsed and filtered. For each sample, productive Simpson clonality was calculated as the square root of Simpson's diversity index over productive rearrangements. In TCRdb, the immuneACCESS table is reduced to in-frame sequences with V and J assigned. These tables do not hold every clone; where another copy was compared, an unresolved V gene accounts for under half, and the others remain unexplained. V, J and clone size are those of that table, while D and trimming were read from the DNA. This sample is represented by roughly 120,000 clones; 60% to 85% of them were singletons. The ten biggest clones cover 0.75% to 0.9% of the sample.

The entry originates in a study of blood T cell repertoires in COVID-19 (dated by TCRdb to 2018 to 2020). In terms of the full investigation: Samples covering the acute and convalescent phases of COVID-19 were provided by collaborators in the United States, Italy and Spain. The prospective study material was composed of cDNA or gDNA derived from T cells, B-cell-depleted T cells, or PBMCs. The dataset comprised deeply sampled blood TCRbeta repertoires from subjects exposed to, actively infected with, or recovered from COVID-19. The repertoires were released in a freely available public database meant as a resource for research on the immune response to SARS-CoV-2. Samples came from the ongoing ImmuneRACE study (first 160 participants) plus 1,254 subjects from 6 global collaborators. A de-identified subject ID, COVID-19 status, age in years and sex were almost always included in the sample metadata. Where available, HLA class I and class II types were obtained from metadata supplied by the sample provider rather than from assay-based typing.

General study outcomes and caveats: How much clinical and demographic metadata was included differed by source and by participant, and the metadata was provided uncurated.

Each collaborating institution followed its own protocols to collect whole blood in K2EDTA tubes. For TCRbeta analysis, collaborators shipped samples as frozen whole blood, isolated PBMCs, or DNA extracted from either of those sample types. V and J are trimmed by 4 bases and 2 bases, and the gene matches miss 5 bases of the junction. From the cysteine through the phenylalanine, the CDR3 covers 16 amino acids. Only the CDR3 DNA is retained, 48 bases long and in frame from the first base. The germline V gene sets CDR1 to SGHDN and CDR2 to FVKESK. This receptor was taken from a human donor with acute or convalescent COVID-19. The donor label of this sample is uncertain. Specimen: peripheral blood. The V and J genes are TRBV14 and TRBJ2-5; 12 of the junction bases match TRBD2. CDR3 sequence: CASSLGLAGSQETQYF. The DNA sequence is as follows: TGTGCCAGCAGCCTCGGACTAGCGGGGAGTCAAGAGACCCAGTACTTC.